This TCR beta chain derives from a study of blood T cell repertoires in COVID-19. Study processing details: Estimation of nucleated cell counts relied on the amplification of reference gene primers. The repertoire was sequenced with immunoSEQ multiplex PCR; TCRdb's copy has only in-frame clones and lacks some. V and J calls and clone size are copied from that table; D and trimming were computed from the DNA. The data show over 350,000 clones, with around 88% seen just once and 4% to 5.5% held by the top ten. Germline CDR1 reads MNHEY; CDR2 reads SMNVEV (reference sequence). CDR3 size: 15 residues. V lost 4 bases to trimming and J lost 5 bases; unmatched junction nucleotides: 10.

The V call is TRBV27, the J call TRBJ2-7, with 8 bases fitting TRBD1. The sample consisted of peripheral blood. The sequence was collected from a woman aged 25 to 45 with acute or convalescent COVID-19. CDR3 DNA: TGTGCCAGCAGTTCCACCCGGGACAGGTTCCACGAGCAGTACTTC. Protein product: CASSSTRDRFHEQYF.